This T cell receptor (beta chain) was profiled in a study of T cell responses to AZD1222 COVID-19 vaccine. This CDR3 contains 15 residues. Germline V gene lookup returns CDR1 SGHAT and CDR2 FQNNGV. V was shortened by 5 bases and J by 11 bases, with 24 bases between the two germline ends. In this sample, this clone turned up once. The table came from immunoSEQ multiplex PCR; TCRdb's copy has only in-frame clones and leaves some out. The sample lists 100,000 or so clones, more than 90% seen once, with more than 2% in the top ten. The source material was peripheral blood, sampled on day 0 of AZD1222 vaccination. The chain couples TRBV11-2 to TRBJ1-1; D is unresolved. This clonotype was sampled from an adult in good health. CDR3 nucleotides: TGTGCCAGCAGCCCTCCAGGAAAGAAGGAGCGAGCGGCTTTCTTT. Translated: CASSPPGKKERAAFF. Full variable domain (outside the CDR3, taken from reference TRBV11-2 and TRBJ1-1): EAGVAQSPRYKIIEKRQSVAFWCNPISGHATLYWYQQILGQGPKLLIQFQNNGVVDDSQLPKDRFSAERLKGVDSTLKIQPAKLEDSAVYLCASSPPGKKERAAFFGQGTRLTVV.